Presented here are 29 T cell receptor beta chains from one specimen sequenced in a study of blood T cell repertoires in COVID-19. The method was immunoSEQ multiplex PCR; TCRdb's version includes in-frame clones alone and lacks a portion of them. Of roughly 240,000 clones in the sample, 84% were seen once. Sequenced material: peripheral blood. Receptor source: a man aged 35-49 years who had recovered from COVID-19.

This clone was seen a few times. This same CDR3 is encoded by further DNA sequences in the sample. The chain is built from TRBV7-9 and TRBJ1-5, with D hard to call. This CDR3 has 12 amino acids. Trimming stripped 5 bases from V and 4 bases from J, with 6 bases between. CDR1 SEHNR and CDR2 FQNEAQ come from the germline V gene (reference sequence). This CDR3 is CASSRGNQPQHF. CDR3 nucleotides: TGTGCCAGCAGCAGAGGAAATCAGCCCCAGCATTTT. The entire variable domain, with the rest obtained from reference TRBV7-9 and TRBJ1-5, is as follows: DTGVSQNPRHKITKRGQNVTFRCDPISEHNRLYWYRQTLGQGPEFLTYFQNEAQLEKSRLLSDRFSAERPKGSFSTLEIQRTEQGDSAMYLCASSRGNQPQHFGDGTRLSIL.

This clone occurred a few times. V gene TRBV11-3 combines with J gene TRBJ2-1, with 8 bases matching TRBD2. The CDR3 is 16 amino acids. V dropped 1 base and J dropped 9; count of bases not matched to a gene: 11. Germline assignment: CDR1 SGHNT and CDR2 YENEEA. CDR3 sequence reads: CASSLVARGAGSEQFF. The CDR3, as DNA: TGTGCCAGCAGCTTAGTGGCGCGGGGGGCGGGTTCTGAGCAGTTCTTC.

The chain is built from TRBV6-8 and TRBJ1-3, with TRBD1 matching 7 bases. Trimming removed 0 bases from V and 0 bases from J; junction bases left unmatched: 11. CDR1 and CDR2 (germline): MNHGY, SAAAGT. This CDR3 is built from 19 residues. CDR3 region: CASSYSSWTDRLSGNTIYF. The CDR3 DNA follows: TGTGCCAGCAGTTACTCGAGCTGGACGGACAGGCTCTCTGGAAACACCATATATTTT.

The chain has TRBV5-1 and TRBJ1-1, with D possibly being TRBD1 (5 bases). CDR3 length: 15 residues. Germline V gene sequence: CDR1 SGHRS, CDR2 YFSETQ. The V end was cut by 0 bases, the J end by 2 bases, with 11 bases between. The CDR3 DNA reads as TGCGCCAGCAGCTTGGCCAGGCAGGGCAACACTGAAGCTTTCTTT. Translation gives CASSLARQGNTEAFF.

This clone has just one count. The chain uses TRBV27 and TRBJ2-1; perhaps TRBD1 as D (6 bases). The CDR3 length is 15 residues. Per germline, CDR1 MNHEY and CDR2 SMNVEV (reference sequence). Trimming left V 5 bases short and J 5 bases short, with 16 bases between. This chain's CDR3 is CASSGSGRGHNEQFF. As DNA, the CDR3 is TGTGCCAGCAGTGGGAGTGGCAGGGGCCACAATGAGCAGTTCTTC.

With regard to this clone: The junction departs from the called germline gene at one end, perhaps through a read error. J is TRBJ2-6 and V is TRBV24-1; D ambiguous. CDR1 and CDR2 from the germline V gene are KGHDR and SFDVKD. The CDR3 runs 11 residues. CDR3 nucleotides: TGCCCCCTCTCTGGGGCCAACGTCCTGACTTTC. Amino acid sequence: CPLSGANVLTF.

The table lists this clone with a count of one. The rearrangement uses TRBV19 and TRBJ2-7; 10 bases are shared with TRBD1. V shed 3 bases, J shed 3 bases, and the junction held 11 bases outside the gene matches. The CDR3 consists of 17 residues. Germline lookup yields CDR1 LNHDA and CDR2 SQIVND (reference sequence). The CDR3 DNA is TGTGCCAGTAGTATCAAAGGCGGGACAGGGGATTACTACGAGCAGTACTTC. It translates to CASSIKGGTGDYYEQYF.

CDR3 protein: CSVQTGKGYTF. CDR3 nucleotide sequence: TGCAGCGTTCAGACAGGGAAAGGCTACACCTTC. The chain combines TRBV29-1 with TRBJ1-2, with 7 nucleotides matching TRBD1. Germline V CDR1 and CDR2: SQVTM, ANQGSEA. The length of the CDR3 is 11 residues. The V segment lost 5 bases and the J segment 8 bases; nucleotides outside the gene matches: 5.

This rearrangement joins TRBV2 to TRBJ1-1, with 7 nucleotides matching TRBD1. V shed 5 bases and J 5 bases; nucleotides not matched to a gene: 8. The CDR3 contains 14 residues. Per the germline V gene, CDR1 is SNHLY and CDR2 is FYNNEI. CDR3 coding DNA: TGTGCCAGCAGTCGGGACAGCTCGGAGACTGAAGCTTTCTTT. Amino acid sequence: CASSRDSSETEAFF.

V usage is TRBV5-1 and J usage is TRBJ2-1; 14 bases map to TRBD2. The germline gives CDR1 SGHRS, CDR2 YFSETQ. This CDR3 comprises 17 residues. Unmatched junction bases numbered 11, after V lost 4 bases and J lost 8 bases. CDR3: CASSARLAGGLLDEQFF. DNA of the CDR3: TGCGCCAGCAGCGCCAGACTAGCGGGGGGGCTGTTGGATGAGCAGTTCTTC.

In regard to this clone: One end of the junction does not line up with germline, which may come from a read error. This chain uses TRBV12-3 or TRBV12-4 with TRBJ2-7, with D unclear. The CDR3 has 13 residues. In DNA, the CDR3 is TGTGCCAGCAGCACCATAGTGTCCTCCGAGCAGTACTTC. Translated, it gives CASSTIVSSEQYF.

CDR3 bases: TGTGCCAGCAGGGAGGGAAACACCATATATTTT. This codes for CASREGNTIYF. The chain combines TRBV3-1 (or the pseudogene TRBV3-2) with TRBJ1-3; D is ambiguous. The ends were cut back, 6 bases at V and 4 bases at J, with 4 bases in the middle. This CDR3 is 11 amino acids long. Germline assignment: CDR1 LGHDT and CDR2 YNNKEL (reference sequence).

The chain joins TRBV7-2 to TRBJ2-7; D unclear. CDR3 length: 13 amino acids. V lost 5 bases to trimming and J lost 4 bases, with 12 bases between them. Germline loops: CDR1 SGHTA, CDR2 FQGNSA. The CDR3 DNA sequence: TGTGCCAGCAGCCCTAGGCCCGTTTACGAGCAGTACTTC. Protein sequence: CASSPRPVYEQYF.

The V gene is TRBV12-3 or TRBV12-4, the J gene TRBJ1-1; D remains unclear. With 3 bases removed from V and 7 bases from J, the gap between germline ends came to 9 bases. The CDR3 is made up of 12 amino acids. CDR3 sequence reads: CASSFYEGEAFF. The DNA for the CDR3 is TGTGCCAGCAGTTTTTACGAGGGTGAAGCTTTCTTT.

The chain has TRBV7-8 and TRBJ2-2; the match to TRBD1 covers 8 bases. Trimming removed 6 bases from V and 1 base from J; junction bases left unmatched: 4. The CDR3 runs to 15 residues. Germline V gene sequence: CDR1 SGHVS, CDR2 FQNEAQ. CDR3 protein: CASRTDRGNTGELFF. DNA for the CDR3: TGTGCCAGCAGGACCGACAGGGGGAACACCGGGGAGCTGTTTTTT.

The chain links TRBV10-3 to TRBJ1-1, with D possibly matching TRBD1 (5 bases). V lost 8 bases, J lost 0 bases, and 10 bases lay in between. The CDR3 has 13 amino acids. Germline V gene data show CDR1 as ENHRY and CDR2 as SYGVKD. Written as DNA, the CDR3 is TGTGCCATCTTAAAACAGGTGAACACTGAAGCTTTCTTT. Its translation is CAILKQVNTEAFF.

This chain uses TRBV6-5 with TRBJ1-2; possible D gene TRBD1, 5 bases. The CDR3 covers 14 residues. V lost 6 bases to trimming and J lost 4 bases, with 15 bases between them. Germline assignment: CDR1 MNHEY and CDR2 SVGAGI. CDR3 protein: CASSTGILTYGYTF. The CDR3 DNA reads TGTGCCAGCAGCACAGGAATCCTTACCTATGGCTACACCTTC.

The CDR3: CASSLGKLEQFF. The CDR3 bases are TGTGCCAGCAGCTTAGGAAAACTAGAGCAGTTCTTC. The chain uses TRBV11-2 and TRBJ2-1, with D uncertain. CDR1 and CDR2 from the germline V gene are SGHAT and FQNNGV. The V gene lost 1 base and the J gene lost 10 bases, with 8 bases spanning the gap. The CDR3 has 12 amino acids. Based on the CDR3 plus reference TRBV11-2 and TRBJ2-1, the full variable domain is EAGVAQSPRYKIIEKRQSVAFWCNPISGHATLYWYQQILGQGPKLLIQFQNNGVVDDSQLPKDRFSAERLKGVDSTLKIQPAKLEDSAVYLCASSLGKLEQFFGPGTRLTVL.

For the CDR3, the DNA is TGTGCCAGCAGCTTAGCGGTAGCGGGAGGGCGTGAGACCCAGTACTTC. It is translated as CASSLAVAGGRETQYF. J is TRBJ2-5 and V is TRBV7-6; 11 bases map to TRBD2. J was trimmed by 5 bases and V by 0 bases; bases with no gene match: 5. CDR3 size: 16 residues. Germline CDR1 is SGHVS and CDR2 is FNYEAQ.

The chain couples TRBV20-1 to TRBJ2-5; D call uncertain. The CDR3 extends over 13 amino acids. Germline V lookup: CDR1 DFQATT, CDR2 SNEGSKA (reference sequence). Between the trimmed V and J ends, which lost 3 bases and 2 bases, there was a span of 10 bases. CDR3 sequence reads: CSASTAAQETQYF. The CDR3 DNA sequence: TGCAGTGCTAGTACGGCGGCTCAAGAGACCCAGTACTTC.

This chain connects TRBV10-3 to TRBJ2-4; 9 bases fit TRBD2. The CDR3 is made up of 16 amino acids. Trimming removed 2 bases from V and 8 bases from J; junction bases left unmatched: 10. Germline V gene sequence: CDR1 ENHRY, CDR2 SYGVKD. Here the CDR3 reads CAISERLAGTSHIQYF. CDR3 nucleotides: TGTGCCATCAGTGAGAGGCTAGCGGGAACCTCGCACATTCAGTACTTC.

This sequence joins TRBV19 and TRBJ1-5; possible D gene TRBD1, 5 bases. The CDR3 contains 15 residues. Trimming removed 4 bases from V and 2 bases from J, with 12 bases in between. Germline CDR1 and CDR2: LNHDA and SQIVND (reference sequence). The CDR3 protein is CASSNIPGGNQPQHF. In DNA, the CDR3 is TGTGCCAGTAGTAACATCCCGGGGGGCAATCAGCCCCAGCATTTT.

The chain employs TRBV27 and TRBJ2-7, with D maybe TRBD2 (5 bases). The germline V and J ends were trimmed by 3 bases and 0 bases, with 9 bases remaining between them. Germline V CDR1 and CDR2: MNHEY, SMNVEV (reference sequence). The CDR3 length is 14 residues. The CDR3, as DNA: TGTGCCAGCAGTTTGGGCCGGGGCTCCTACGAGCAGTACTTC. Translation: CASSLGRGSYEQYF.

The gene calls are TRBV15 and TRBJ2-5; 9 bases fit TRBD2. CDR1 and CDR2 from the germline V gene are LNHNV and YYDKDF (reference sequence). The V and J ends lost 1 base and 5 bases, in that order; junction bases with no gene match: 5. The CDR3 has 15 residues. CDR3 nucleotide sequence: TGTGCCACCAGCAGAGGCGGGGGGGCCAGTGAGACCCAGTACTTC. This codes for CATSRGGGASETQYF.

The J gene is TRBJ2-2, the V gene TRBV15; 8 positions agree with TRBD1. Trimming cost V 0 bases and J 7 bases; bases outside gene matches: 7. The V gene's germline CDR1 is LNHNV and CDR2 YYDKDF (reference sequence). The CDR3 consists of 16 residues. CDR3 nucleotides: TGTGCCACCAGCAGAGACCAGGGGGCAGGCGGCGGGGAGCTGTTTTTT. Translated, it gives CATSRDQGAGGGELFF.

V gene TRBV7-7 combines with J gene TRBJ2-2; maybe TRBD1 (6 bases). Per germline, CDR1 SSHAT and CDR2 FNYEAQ (reference sequence). This CDR3 is built from 16 residues. The V gene lost 4 bases and the J gene lost 3 bases, with 15 bases spanning the gap. This chain's CDR3 is CASSSNRVAYTGELFF. For the CDR3, the DNA is TGTGCCAGCAGCTCGAACAGGGTGGCCTACACCGGGGAGCTGTTTTTT.

This clone has more than one count but fewer than ten. Written as DNA, the CDR3 is TGTGCCAGCAGCTGGCTTAGCAGGGGGAGGTACACTGAAGCTTTCTTT. Translation: CASSWLSRGRYTEAFF. V is TRBV7-9 and J is TRBJ1-1; TRBD1 matches at 7 bases. CDR1 is SEHNR and CDR2 is FQNEAQ in the germline V gene (reference sequence). V lost 4 bases, J lost 3 bases, and 11 bases stayed unmatched. CDR3 length equals 16 residues.

The gene calls are TRBV9 and TRBJ2-1, with 10 bases aligning to TRBD2. CDR1 is SGDLS, CDR2 YYNGEE, per germline. V lost 1 base to trimming and J lost 10 bases; unmatched junction nucleotides: 8. The CDR3 is made up of 15 amino acids. In nucleotides, the CDR3 is TGTGCCAGCAGCGTATGGGCTAGCGGGAGCGGGGAGCAGTTCTTC. Protein: CASSVWASGSGEQFF.

The J gene is TRBJ1-2, the V gene TRBV4-1; the match to TRBD1 covers 9 bases. Germline V gene lookup returns CDR1 MGHRA and CDR2 YSYEKL. The CDR3 has 15 amino acids. J gave up 8 bases and V 2 bases, and 9 bases lay outside the gene matches. The CDR3 loop is CASSQTDRGAGGYTF. The CDR3 DNA follows: TGCGCCAGCAGCCAAACGGACAGGGGCGCAGGGGGCTACACCTTC.